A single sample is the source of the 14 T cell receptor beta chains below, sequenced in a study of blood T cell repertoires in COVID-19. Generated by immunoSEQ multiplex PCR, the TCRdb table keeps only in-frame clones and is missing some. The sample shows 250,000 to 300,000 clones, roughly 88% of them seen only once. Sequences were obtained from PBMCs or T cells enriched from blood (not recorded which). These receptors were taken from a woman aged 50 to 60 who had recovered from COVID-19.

The CDR3 DNA reads TGTGCCAGCAGCTTAGCGGTCGGTCACTTTTATTCACCCCTCCACTTT. Translating it yields CASSLAVGHFYSPLHF. This rearrangement joins TRBV7-9 to TRBJ1-6; D call uncertain. Germline CDR1 is SEHNR and CDR2 is FQNEAQ (reference sequence). The CDR3 loop spans 16 amino acids. Deletions cut 0 bases from V and 8 bases from J, with 14 bases between.

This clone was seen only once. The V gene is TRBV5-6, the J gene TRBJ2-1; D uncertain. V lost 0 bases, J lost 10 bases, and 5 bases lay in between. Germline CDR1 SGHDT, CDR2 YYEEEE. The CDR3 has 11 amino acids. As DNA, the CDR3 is TGTGCCAGCAGCTTGGTGGGCGAGCAGTTCTTC. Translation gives CASSLVGEQFF.

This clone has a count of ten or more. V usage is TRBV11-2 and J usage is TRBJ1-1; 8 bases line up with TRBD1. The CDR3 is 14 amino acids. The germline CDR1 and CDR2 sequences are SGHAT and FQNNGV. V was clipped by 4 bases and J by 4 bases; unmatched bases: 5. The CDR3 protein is CASSSRQGSTEAFF. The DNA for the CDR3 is TGTGCCAGCAGCTCCAGACAGGGGAGCACTGAAGCTTTCTTT.

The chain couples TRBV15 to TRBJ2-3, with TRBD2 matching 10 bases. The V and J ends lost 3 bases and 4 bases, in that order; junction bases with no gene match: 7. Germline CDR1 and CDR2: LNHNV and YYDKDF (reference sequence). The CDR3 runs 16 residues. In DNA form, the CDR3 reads TGTGCCACCAGCAGTTCGAGGACTAGCGGAGCAGATACGCAGTATTTT. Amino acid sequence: CATSSSRTSGADTQYF.

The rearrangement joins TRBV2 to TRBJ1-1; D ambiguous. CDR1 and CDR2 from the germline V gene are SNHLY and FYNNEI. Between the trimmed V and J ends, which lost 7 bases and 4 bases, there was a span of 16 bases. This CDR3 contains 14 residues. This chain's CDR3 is CASKVKWLSTEAFF. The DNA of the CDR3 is TGTGCCAGCAAAGTAAAGTGGTTGAGCACTGAAGCTTTCTTT.

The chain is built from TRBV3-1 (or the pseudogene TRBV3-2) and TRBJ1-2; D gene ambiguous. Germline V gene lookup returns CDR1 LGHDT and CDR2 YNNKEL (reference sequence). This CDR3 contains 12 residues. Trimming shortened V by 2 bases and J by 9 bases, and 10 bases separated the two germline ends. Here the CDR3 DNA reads TGTGCCAGCAGCCAAATGAGGTTTAGCTACACCTTC. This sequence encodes CASSQMRFSYTF.

CDR3 sequence: CASSYGLAGVSQFF. Written as DNA, the CDR3 is TGTGCCAGCAGTTACGGTCTAGCGGGAGTGTCGCAGTTCTTC. The chain uses TRBV6-5 and TRBJ2-1; TRBD2 agrees at 10 bases. With 2 bases clipped from V and 12 bases from J, the junction kept 7 bases outside the gene matches. This CDR3 is built from 14 residues. Germline V lookup: CDR1 MNHEY, CDR2 SVGAGI.

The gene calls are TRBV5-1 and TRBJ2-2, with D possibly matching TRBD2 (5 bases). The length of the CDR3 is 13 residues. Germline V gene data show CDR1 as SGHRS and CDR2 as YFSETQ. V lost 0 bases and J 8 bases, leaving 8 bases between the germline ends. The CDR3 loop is CASSLGGPGELFF. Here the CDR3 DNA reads TGCGCCAGCAGCTTGGGCGGGCCGGGGGAGCTGTTTTTT.

CDR3 nucleotides: TGTGCCAGCAGCTCGCAGGGAGAAAAACTGTTTTTT. Its protein is CASSSQGEKLFF. The V call is TRBV7-9, the J call TRBJ1-4, with D tentatively TRBD1 (5 bases). V dropped 4 bases and J dropped 8 bases, with 8 bases sitting between them. CDR1 SEHNR and CDR2 FQNEAQ come from the germline V gene (reference sequence). The CDR3 covers 12 residues.

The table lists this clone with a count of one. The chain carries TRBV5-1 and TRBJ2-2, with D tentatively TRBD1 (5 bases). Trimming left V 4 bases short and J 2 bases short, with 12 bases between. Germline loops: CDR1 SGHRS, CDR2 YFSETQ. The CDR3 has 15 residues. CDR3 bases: TGCGCCAGCAGCCAGGCAGGGCCCAACACCGGGGAGCTGTTTTTT. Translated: CASSQAGPNTGELFF.

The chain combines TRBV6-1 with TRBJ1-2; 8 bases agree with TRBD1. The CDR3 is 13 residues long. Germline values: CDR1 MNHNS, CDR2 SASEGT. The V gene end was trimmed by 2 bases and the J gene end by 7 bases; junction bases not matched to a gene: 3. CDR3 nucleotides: TGTGCCAGCAGTGAACAGGGGGCTTTTGGCTACACCTTC. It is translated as CASSEQGAFGYTF.

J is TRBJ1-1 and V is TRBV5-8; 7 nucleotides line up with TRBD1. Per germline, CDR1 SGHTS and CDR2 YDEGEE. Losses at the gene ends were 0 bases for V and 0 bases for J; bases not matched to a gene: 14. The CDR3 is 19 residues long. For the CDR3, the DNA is TGTGCCAGCAGCTTGGGTCTGTTCTGGGACAGCCACCTGAACACTGAAGCTTTCTTT. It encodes CASSLGLFWDSHLNTEAFF.

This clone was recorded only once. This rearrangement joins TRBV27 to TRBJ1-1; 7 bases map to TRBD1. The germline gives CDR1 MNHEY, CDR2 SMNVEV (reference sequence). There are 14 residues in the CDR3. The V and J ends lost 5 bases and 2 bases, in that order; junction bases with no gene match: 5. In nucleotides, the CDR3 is TGTGCCAGCAGTCCCAGACAGGGCAACACTGAAGCTTTCTTT. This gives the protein CASSPRQGNTEAFF.

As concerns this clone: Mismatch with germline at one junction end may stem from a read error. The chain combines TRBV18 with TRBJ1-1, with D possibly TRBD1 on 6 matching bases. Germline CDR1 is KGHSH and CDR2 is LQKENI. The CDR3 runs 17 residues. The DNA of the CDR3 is TGTGCCAGCTCACCAACATGGGACACGCGGGTGAAGACTGAAGCTTTCTTT. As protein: CASSPTWDTRVKTEAFF.